This T cell receptor beta chain was observed in a study of shared clonotypes between healthy human individuals. Study-level points and caveats: Even with large depth, rarefaction showed that sorted-subset sequencing was incomplete. In having few donors, the study represented limited genetic and exposure-history diversity.

Deep was the level used in running the assay. In the sorted-subset replicate PCRs, 150 to 200 ng DNA, 25,000 to 30,000 T cell genomes, was used. Measured with immunoSEQ multiplex PCR; TCRdb has only the in-frame clones, and not every one. The sample contains some 2 million clones, roughly 95% of which appear only once. It was CD45RO-negative cells, positively selected for CCR7, that made up naive CD8 cells, with terminally differentiated effector memory CD45RA+ cells excluded. This clone was seen a few times. The antigen is undetermined. The length of the CDR3 is 15 residues. In germline, CDR1 is MNHEY, CDR2 SVGAGI. V lost 4 bases to trimming and J lost 4 bases, with 16 bases between them.

The clonotype comes from a man younger than 30 in good health. Sequencing used naive CD8+ T cells sorted from blood. V and J are TRBV6-5 and TRBJ1-2; TRBD1 is a possible D gene (5 bases). In nucleotides, the CDR3 is TGTGCCAGCAGTTCCCCACAGGAGGATCCCTATGGCTACACCTTC. This gives the protein CASSSPQEDPYGYTF.